This is a list of T cell receptor beta chains from one sample in a study of radiation and T cells in renal cell carcinoma. TCRdb keeps only in-frame clones here, not all; method: immunoSEQ multiplex PCR. The sample contains 10,000 to 15,000 clones, about 33% of which appear only once. The material sequenced was tumor tissue, taken from a patient whose treatment included radiotherapy and nephrectomy. These receptors all come from a man aged 55 to 69 with renal cell carcinoma. Each CDR3 is given with its conserved first and last residue. D genes are given only for firm matches. Some rows have no size entry. The others give once, few or many, or a class for an expanded clone.

CDR3 DNA,CDR3 protein,CDR3 length,V gene,D gene,J gene,clone size
TGTGCCAGTAGGAAGGGGGCTGGGGCCAACGTCCTGACTTTC,CASRKGAGANVLTF,14,TRBV19,-,TRBJ2-6,-
TGTGCCAGCTCACCAGGGGTGGACAGACCAGGCTACACCTTC,CASSPGVDRPGYTF,14,TRBV18,-,TRBJ1-2,few
TGCAGTGCTAGAGAGACAGGGGACTTCTTT,CSARETGDFF,10,TRBV20-1,TRBD1,TRBJ1-1,medium-sized
TGCAGCGTATGGACTAGCGGGAGAGACGGGGAGCTGTTTTTT,CSVWTSGRDGELFF,14,TRBV29-1,TRBD2,TRBJ2-2,once
TGTGCCAGCAGTTACTGGGCTAGCGGGGGACACAATGAGCAGTTCTTC,CASSYWASGGHNEQFF,16,TRBV6-5,TRBD2,TRBJ2-1,-
TGTGCCAGCAGCCAAGGGCAGCGCTACTATGGCTACACCTTC,CASSQGQRYYGYTF,14,TRBV14,-,TRBJ1-2,-
TGTGCCAGCAGCCACGGGACCTTAGATCAGCCCCAGCATTTT,CASSHGTLDQPQHF,14,TRBV4-2,-,TRBJ1-5,many
TGTGCCAGCAGCCCGGACCACAATGAGCAGTTCTTC,CASSPDHNEQFF,12,TRBV5-6,-,TRBJ2-1,few
TGTGCCAGCAGCGATAGCGGGACGGGCACCGGGGAGCTGTTTTTT,CASSDSGTGTGELFF,15,TRBV9,TRBD2,TRBJ2-2,-
TGTGCCAGCAGCTCCGACAGCACAGATACGCAGTATTTT,CASSSDSTDTQYF,13,TRBV5-6,-,TRBJ2-3,few
TGTGCCAGCAGCTTGGAGGGGGCCGGGGAGACCCAGTACTTC,CASSLEGAGETQYF,14,TRBV7-2,-,TRBJ2-5,-
TGTGCCTGGAGTGTACGAGGGAGGGGCACAGATACGCAGTATTTT,CAWSVRGRGTDTQYF,15,TRBV30,TRBD2,TRBJ2-3,medium-sized
TGTGCCAGCAGTTCACACCGACAGGGACTAGGAGAAAAACTGTTTTTT,CASSSHRQGLGEKLFF,16,TRBV6-5,TRBD1,TRBJ1-4,-
TGCGCCAGCAGCTCCTCCGCGGGCCCTTCCTACAATGAGCAGTTCTTC,CASSSSAGPSYNEQFF,16,TRBV5-1,-,TRBJ2-1,few
TGTGCCAGCAGCCCGACCGCGGGGGTTGTGGAGACCCAGTACTTC,CASSPTAGVVETQYF,15,TRBV5-4,TRBD2,TRBJ2-5,few
TGTGCCAGCAGCCCTCAAACCCACCAGCCCCAGCATTTT,CASSPQTHQPQHF,13,TRBV7-2,-,TRBJ1-5,-
TGTGCCAGCAGCCAACAGTATGTCAACACTGAAGCTTTCTTT,CASSQQYVNTEAFF,14,TRBV6-5,-,TRBJ1-1,-
TGTGCCAGCAGCTCCACGGCCAGGGCCACTGAAGCTTTCTTT,CASSSTARATEAFF,14,TRBV7-6,-,TRBJ1-1,-
TGCGCCAGCAGCCAGGGGTTAGGGCTTGTGGGCTACACCTTC,CASSQGLGLVGYTF,14,TRBV4-3,-,TRBJ1-2,few
TGTGCCAGCAGCCCTCGGGACTCCTACAATGAGCAGTTCTTC,CASSPRDSYNEQFF,14,TRBV9,-,TRBJ2-1,few
TGCGCCAGCAGCCCCGGGACAGGGGGCGGGAATGAGCAGTTCTTC,CASSPGTGGGNEQFF,15,TRBV5-1,TRBD1,TRBJ2-1,few
TGTGCCAGCAGCTTAGTGCTAGCGGTAGATACGCAGTATTTT,CASSLVLAVDTQYF,14,TRBV7-8,TRBD2,TRBJ2-3,-
TGTGCCAGCAGCTTGGCCCTACAGACCTACGAGCAGTACTTC,CASSLALQTYEQYF,14,TRBV5-6,-,TRBJ2-7,-
TGCGCCAGCAGCCAAGAGAGGACTAGCGGACCCTACGAGCAGTACTTC,CASSQERTSGPYEQYF,16,TRBV4-3,TRBD2,TRBJ2-7,few
TGTGCCAGCAGCTGGTACAGGGGGCTTTTGGATACGCAGTATTTT,CASSWYRGLLDTQYF,15,TRBV5-6,TRBD1,TRBJ2-3,-
TGTGCCAGTAGCAAGTATACAAGGACTGAAGCTTTCTTT,CASSKYTRTEAFF,13,TRBV19,-,TRBJ1-1,-
TGCGCCAGCGCGACAGGGGGGGACTACGAGCAGTACTTC,CASATGGDYEQYF,13,TRBV10-2,TRBD1,TRBJ2-7,few
TGTGCCAGCAGCTTAGTCCCTGGGGAGACCCAGTACTTC,CASSLVPGETQYF,13,TRBV7-9,-,TRBJ2-5,few
TGTGCCAGCAGCGTATTGGAAGCCAATGAGCAGTTCTTC,CASSVLEANEQFF,13,TRBV9,-,TRBJ2-1,-
TGTGCCAGCACCATAGCGGGAGTGAACGGGGAGCTGTTTTTT,CASTIAGVNGELFF,14,TRBV6-5,TRBD2,TRBJ2-2,-
TGTGCCAGCAGGGACCCACAGGGTATCTATGGCTACACCTTC,CASRDPQGIYGYTF,14,TRBV6-1,-,TRBJ1-2,-
TGCGCCAGCAGTGAGTCTTGGACAGGGAACTATGGCTACACCTTC,CASSESWTGNYGYTF,15,TRBV10-2,TRBD1,TRBJ1-2,few
TGCAGCGTTGAGGAGGACCGCGGGACCGGGGAGCTGTTTTTT,CSVEEDRGTGELFF,14,TRBV29-1,-,TRBJ2-2,-
TGTGCCAGCAGCGTAGTGGGCAGGGGAAACACTGAAGCTTTCTTT,CASSVVGRGNTEAFF,15,TRBV9,-,TRBJ1-1,-
TGCGCCAGCAGCCCGCGGACAGGGGACAATCAGCCCCAGCATTTT,CASSPRTGDNQPQHF,15,TRBV5-1,TRBD1,TRBJ1-5,-
TGCGCCAGCAGCTTGACAGGGGGGCCGTCTGGGGCTGAAGCTTTCTTT,CASSLTGGPSGAEAFF,16,TRBV5-1,TRBD1,TRBJ1-1,many
TGTGCCTGGAGGAGAGGACAGTCCTCTGGAAACACCATATATTTT,CAWRRGQSSGNTIYF,15,TRBV30,-,TRBJ1-3,once
TGTGCCAGCAGCTTAGAGACAGGGGGGAACTATGGCTACACCTTC,CASSLETGGNYGYTF,15,TRBV7-2,TRBD1,TRBJ1-2,-
TGTGCCAGCAGCCAGAATCGGGGTGAGACCCAGTACTTC,CASSQNRGETQYF,13,TRBV7-6,-,TRBJ2-5,-
TGCGCCAGCAGCCTTTTAGGACAGGGGATCTACAATGAGCAGTTCTTC,CASSLLGQGIYNEQFF,16,TRBV5-1,TRBD1,TRBJ2-1,-
TGTGCCAGCAGCCAAACACCGCATGCAGGGGGCTATGAAGCTTTCTTT,CASSQTPHAGGYEAFF,16,TRBV14,TRBD1,TRBJ1-1,-
TGTGCCAGCAGCGCCCCCTCATCGGTCCTAAGCTACAATGAGCAGTTCTTC,CASSAPSSVLSYNEQFF,17,TRBV9,-,TRBJ2-1,-
TGTGCCAGCAGCCGAGGTGAATATGGCTACACCTTC,CASSRGEYGYTF,12,TRBV4-2,-,TRBJ1-2,-